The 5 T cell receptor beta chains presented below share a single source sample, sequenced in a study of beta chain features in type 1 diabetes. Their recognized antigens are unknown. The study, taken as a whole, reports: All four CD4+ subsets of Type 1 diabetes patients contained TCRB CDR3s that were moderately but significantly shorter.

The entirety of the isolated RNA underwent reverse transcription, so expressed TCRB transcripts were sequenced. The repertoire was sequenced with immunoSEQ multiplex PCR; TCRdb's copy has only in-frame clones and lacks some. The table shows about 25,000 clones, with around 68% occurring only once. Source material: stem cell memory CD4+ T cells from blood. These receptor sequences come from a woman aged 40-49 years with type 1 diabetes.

The CDR3 DNA reads as TGCGCCAGCAGCCCCGGGACTCACTCCTACGAGCAGTACTTC. Translating gives CASSPGTHSYEQYF. The rearrangement joins TRBV5-1 to TRBJ2-7; tentatively, D is TRBD2 (6 bases). In germline, CDR1 is SGHRS, CDR2 YFSETQ. Trimming took 4 bases from V and 0 from J, leaving 11 bases between them. The CDR3 consists of 14 residues.

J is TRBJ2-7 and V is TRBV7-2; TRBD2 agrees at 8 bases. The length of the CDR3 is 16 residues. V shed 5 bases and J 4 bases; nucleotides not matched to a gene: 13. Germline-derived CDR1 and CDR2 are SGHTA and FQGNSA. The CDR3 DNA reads TGTGCCAGCAGCCCTGGGCTGCTAACTAGCGGTTACGAGCAGTACTTC. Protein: CASSPGLLTSGYEQYF. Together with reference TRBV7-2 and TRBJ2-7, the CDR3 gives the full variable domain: GAGVSQSPSNKVTEKGKDVELRCDPISGHTALYWYRQSLGQGLEFLIYFQGNSAPDKSGLPSDRFSAERTGGSVSTLTIQRTQQEDSAVYLCASSPGLLTSGYEQYFGPGTRLTVT.

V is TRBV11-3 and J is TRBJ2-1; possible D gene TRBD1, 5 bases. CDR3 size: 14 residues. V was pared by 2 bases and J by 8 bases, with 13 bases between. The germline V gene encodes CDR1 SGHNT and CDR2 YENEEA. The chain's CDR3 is CASSLIRALDEQFF. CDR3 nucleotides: TGTGCCAGCAGCTTAATCAGGGCCCTGGATGAGCAGTTCTTC. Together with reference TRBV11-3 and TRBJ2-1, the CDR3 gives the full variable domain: EAGVVQSPRYKIIEKKQPVAFWCNPISGHNTLYWYLQNLGQGPELLIRYENEEAVDDSQLPKDRFSAERLKGVDSTLKIQPAELGDSAVYLCASSLIRALDEQFFGPGTRLTVL.

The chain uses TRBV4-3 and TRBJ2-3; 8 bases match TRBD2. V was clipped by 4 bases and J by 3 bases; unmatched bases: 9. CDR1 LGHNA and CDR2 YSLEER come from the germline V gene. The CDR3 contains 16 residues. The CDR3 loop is CASSPGEGGGTDTQYF. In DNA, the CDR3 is TGCGCCAGCAGCCCAGGAGAGGGCGGGGGGACAGATACGCAGTATTTT.

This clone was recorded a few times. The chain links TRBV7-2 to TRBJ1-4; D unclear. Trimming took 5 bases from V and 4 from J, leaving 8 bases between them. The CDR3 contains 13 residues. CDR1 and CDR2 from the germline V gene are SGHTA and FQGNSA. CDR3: CASSPSGNEKLFF. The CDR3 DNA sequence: TGTGCCAGCAGCCCGTCCGGTAATGAAAAACTGTTTTTT.